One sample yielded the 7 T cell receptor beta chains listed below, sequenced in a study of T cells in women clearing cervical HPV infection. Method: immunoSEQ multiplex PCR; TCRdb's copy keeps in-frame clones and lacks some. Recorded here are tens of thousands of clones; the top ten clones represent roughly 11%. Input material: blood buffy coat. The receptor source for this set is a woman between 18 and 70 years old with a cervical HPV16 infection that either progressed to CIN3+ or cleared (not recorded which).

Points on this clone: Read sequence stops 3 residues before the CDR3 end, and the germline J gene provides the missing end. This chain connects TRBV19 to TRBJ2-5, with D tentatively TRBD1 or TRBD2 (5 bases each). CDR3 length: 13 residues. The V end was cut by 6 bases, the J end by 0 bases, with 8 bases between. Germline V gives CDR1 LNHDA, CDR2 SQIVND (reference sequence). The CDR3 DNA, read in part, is TGTGCCAGTAGCGAGGGGTACCAAGAGACC. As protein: CASSEGYQET. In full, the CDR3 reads CASSEGYQETQYF.

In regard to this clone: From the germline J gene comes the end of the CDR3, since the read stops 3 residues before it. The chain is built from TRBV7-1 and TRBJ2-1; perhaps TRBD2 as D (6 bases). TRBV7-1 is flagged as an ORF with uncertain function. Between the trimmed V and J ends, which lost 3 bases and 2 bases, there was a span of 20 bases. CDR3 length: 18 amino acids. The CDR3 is CASSSLLSSAGTYNEQFF. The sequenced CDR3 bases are TGTGCCAGCAGCTCGCTACTCTCTAGCGCTGGGACCTACAATGAG.

The part of the CDR3 DNA that was read is TGTGCCAGCACCACTCCTGGGGCGTACTACGAG. Translating it yields CASTTPGAYYE. The entire CDR3 protein reads CASTTPGAYYEQYF. This chain connects TRBV12-3 or TRBV12-4 to TRBJ2-7, with D perhaps matching TRBD1 (5 bases). Read coverage stops 3 residues before the CDR3 terminus; the germline J gene supplies the remainder. V was cut by 7 bases and J by 3 bases, with 16 bases left in between. CDR3 length: 14 amino acids.

CDR3 DNA (partial): TGTGCCACTTCAGGGAGGACTAGCGGGAGCTATGAG. This gives the protein CATSGRTSGSYE. The whole CDR3 region reads CATSGRTSGSYEQFF. The chain links TRBV7-2 to TRBJ2-1, with 13 bases matching TRBD2. The read ends 3 residues early relative to the CDR3; the germline J gene fills the gap. CDR3 length equals 15 residues. Trimming at V came to 10 bases and at J to 8 bases, leaving 11 bases not matched to a gene. The germline CDR1 and CDR2 sequences are SGHTA and FQGNSA.

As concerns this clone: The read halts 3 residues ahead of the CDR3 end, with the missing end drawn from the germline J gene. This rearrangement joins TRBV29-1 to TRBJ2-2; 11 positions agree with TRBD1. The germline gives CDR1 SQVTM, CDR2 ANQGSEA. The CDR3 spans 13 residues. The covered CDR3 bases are TGCAGCGGAAGGGACAGGGGGGTTGAAAAG. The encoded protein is CSGRDRGVEK. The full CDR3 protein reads CSGRDRGVEKLFF.

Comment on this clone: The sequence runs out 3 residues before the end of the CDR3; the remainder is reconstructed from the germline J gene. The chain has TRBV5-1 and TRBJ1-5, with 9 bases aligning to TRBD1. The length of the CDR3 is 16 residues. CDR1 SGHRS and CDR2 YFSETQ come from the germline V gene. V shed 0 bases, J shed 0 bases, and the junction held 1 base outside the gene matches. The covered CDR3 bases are TGCGCCAGCAGCTTGGGGGGACAGGGTAGCAATCAGCCC. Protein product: CASSLGGQGSNQP. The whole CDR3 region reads CASSLGGQGSNQPQHF.

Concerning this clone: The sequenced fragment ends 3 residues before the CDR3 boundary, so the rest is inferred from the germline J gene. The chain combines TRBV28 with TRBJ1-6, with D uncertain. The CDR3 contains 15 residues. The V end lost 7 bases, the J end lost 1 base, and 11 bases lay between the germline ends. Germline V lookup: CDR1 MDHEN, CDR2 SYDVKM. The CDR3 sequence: CASIVRGSYNSPLHF. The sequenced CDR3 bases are TGTGCCAGCATAGTTCGGGGATCCTATAATTCACCC.